This T cell receptor beta chain was captured in a study of T-cell reconstitution after alpha-beta-depleted transplantation in children. Unique molecular identifiers were incorporated during preparation of the TCRbeta library. MiXCR, applied by TCRdb to the PCR reads, yields one record per CDR3 protein. The sample carries about 4,500 distinct CDR3 sequences, under 30% recorded once. V dropped 4 bases and J dropped 3 bases, with 12 bases sitting between them. This CDR3 contains 14 residues. Germline V CDR1 and CDR2: SGHRS, YFSETQ. This TCR derives from a boy under three years old who had a stem cell transplant for SCID, so the T cells may come from the graft donor. The V call is TRBV5-1, the J call TRBJ2-3; D remains ambiguous. Sequencing was performed on PBMCs, mostly from graft donor cells, taken 60 days after TCRalphabeta/CD19-depleted stem cell transplant. Here the CDR3 reads CASSPGRFTDTQYF. The CDR3 region has the DNA TGCGCCAGCAGCCCGGGCAGGTTTACAGATACGCAGTATTTT.